What follows are 13 T cell receptor beta chains derived from one specimen sequenced in a study of T cell changes during pregnancy in multiple sclerosis (dated by TCRdb to between 2018 and 2021). Libraries were constructed by the immunoSEQ multiplex PCR assay. Entries here come from immuneACCESS through TCRdb and include only in-frame sequences with V and J called. Some clones fail to appear in such tables; in the studies checked, an unresolved V gene covers under half of the shortfall, and the cause of the remainder is unknown. The sample table contains 35,000 to 45,000 clones; only one count was recorded for about 85% of them. The top ten clonotypes cover roughly 0.9% of the sample. Sequenced material: CD4+ T cells from peripheral blood mononuclear cells, taken after pregnancy. These receptors all come from a female donor with multiple sclerosis, enrolled in a pregnancy study.

V is TRBV11-1 and J is TRBJ2-5; no reliable D call. V was trimmed by 5 bases and J by 5 bases, leaving 12 bases between them. The CDR3 contains 13 residues. Germline assignment: CDR1 SGHAT and CDR2 FQDESV (reference sequence). CDR3 DNA: TGTGCCAGCAGCAGATCGCTTCGGGAGACCCAGTACTTC. This gives the protein CASSRSLRETQYF.

The chain combines TRBV6-5 with TRBJ2-7, with D possibly TRBD2 on 6 matching bases. The CDR3 contains 15 residues. The V gene's germline CDR1 is MNHEY and CDR2 SVGAGI. V lost 1 base to trimming and J lost 2 bases, with 12 bases between them. The DNA of the CDR3 is TGTGCCAGCAGTTACTTGGAGGGTGCTACCTACGAGCAGTACTTC. Translated, it gives CASSYLEGATYEQYF.

The chain joins TRBV18 to TRBJ1-1; D may be TRBD1 (6 bases). This CDR3 has 12 residues. The germline gives CDR1 KGHSH, CDR2 LQKENI. The germline V and J ends were trimmed by 1 base and 6 bases, with 6 bases remaining between them. CDR3 coding DNA: TGTGCCAGCTCACCACAGGGGGCTGAAGCTTTCTTT. Its protein is CASSPQGAEAFF. Full variable domain (rest looked up from reference TRBV18 and TRBJ1-1): NAGVMQNPRHLVRRRGQEARLRCSPMKGHSHVYWYRQLPEEGLKFMVYLQKENIIDESGMPKERFSAEFPKEGPSILRIQQVVRGDSAAYFCASSPQGAEAFFGQGTRLTVV.

This rearrangement joins TRBV30 to TRBJ1-3; D uncertain. The V gene's germline CDR1 is GTSNPN and CDR2 SVGIG (reference sequence). The length of the CDR3 is 12 residues. V gave up 4 bases and J gave up 4 bases, with 8 bases separating them. The CDR3: CAWNPQGNTIYF. CDR3 nucleotides: TGTGCCTGGAACCCACAGGGAAACACCATATATTTT.

The V and J genes are TRBV5-1 and TRBJ2-1; 8 nucleotides line up with TRBD1. The ends lost 3 bases at V and 2 bases at J; junction bases unmatched: 7. The CDR3 runs 16 residues. Per the germline V gene, CDR1 is SGHRS and CDR2 is YFSETQ. Here the CDR3 reads CASSSLGQGTYNEQFF. The CDR3 DNA reads as TGCGCCAGCAGCTCCCTCGGACAGGGTACCTACAATGAGCAGTTCTTC.

This clone was detected only once. V is TRBV2 and J is TRBJ2-6; D unresolved. V lost 7 bases to trimming and J lost 3 bases, with 7 bases between them. This CDR3 region has 13 residues. CDR1 and CDR2 (germline): SNHLY, FYNNEI. The DNA of the CDR3 is TGTGCCAGCACCCCCAATGGGGCCAACGTCCTGACTTTC. Its protein product is CASTPNGANVLTF.

The chain recombines TRBV9 with TRBJ2-7, with a weak D call TRBD1 (6 bases). This CDR3 is 14 amino acids long. V was shortened by 2 bases and J by 3 bases, with 12 bases between the two germline ends. Germline values: CDR1 SGDLS, CDR2 YYNGEE. In DNA, the CDR3 is TGTGCCAGCAGCGTTACGACAGGAGGCTACGAGCAGTACTTC. Its translation: CASSVTTGGYEQYF.

This chain joins TRBV11-3 and TRBJ2-3; TRBD1 is a possible D gene (6 bases). CDR1 SGHNT and CDR2 YENEEA come from the germline V gene. This CDR3 has 11 residues. Trimming stripped 6 bases from V and 6 bases from J, with 7 bases between. The DNA of the CDR3 is TGTGCCAGCAGTCAGGGGGATACGCAGTATTTT. Residues: CASSQGDTQYF.

V gene TRBV6-5 combines with J gene TRBJ1-2, with TRBD1 matching 7 bases. The CDR3 has 13 residues. With 6 bases clipped from V and 3 bases from J, the junction kept 4 bases outside the gene matches. CDR1 and CDR2 (germline): MNHEY, SVGAGI. Here the CDR3 DNA reads TGTGCCAGCAGGTCGGGACAGTACTATGGCTACACCTTC. Its protein is CASRSGQYYGYTF.

The gene calls are TRBV28 and TRBJ2-5; 8 bases match TRBD1. V shed 5 bases, J shed 5 bases, and the junction held 10 bases outside the gene matches. The CDR3 is made up of 15 amino acids. In germline, CDR1 is MDHEN, CDR2 SYDVKM. CDR3 region: CASSSRGRSQETQYF. CDR3 DNA: TGTGCCAGCAGTAGCAGGGGGCGCAGCCAGGAGACCCAGTACTTC. Full variable domain (remainder filled in from reference TRBV28 and TRBJ2-5): DVKVTQSSRYLVKRTGEKVFLECVQDMDHENMFWYRQDPGLGLRLIYFSYDVKMKEKGDIPEGYSVSREKKERFSLILESASTNQTSMYLCASSSRGRSQETQYFGPGTRLLVL.

The rearrangement joins TRBV19 to TRBJ2-7, with TRBD2 as a possible D gene (6 bases). From germline, CDR1 is LNHDA and CDR2 SQIVND (reference sequence). This CDR3 has 14 residues. Trimming removed 6 bases at V and 4 bases at J, with 16 bases between. The CDR3 loop is CASSGETEGYEQYF. Here the CDR3 DNA reads TGTGCCAGTAGCGGGGAGACGGAGGGGTACGAGCAGTACTTC. Full variable domain (missing parts from reference TRBV19 and TRBJ2-7): DGGITQSPKYLFRKEGQNVTLSCEQNLNHDAMYWYRQDPGQGLRLIYYSQIVNDFQKGDIAEGYSVSREKKESFPLTVTSAQKNPTAFYLCASSGETEGYEQYFGPGTRLTVT.

This chain joins TRBV7-8 and TRBJ2-7; possible D gene TRBD1, 5 bases. Trimming took off 5 bases at V and 0 bases at J, with 14 bases between the two ends. CDR1 is SGHVS, CDR2 FQNEAQ, per germline. This CDR3 is 15 amino acids long. The CDR3 is CASSLRTPASYEQYF. CDR3 in DNA: TGTGCCAGCAGCCTGCGGACACCCGCCTCCTACGAGCAGTACTTC.

The V gene is TRBV29-1, the J gene TRBJ1-1, with D unresolved. V was cut by 0 bases and J by 1 base, with 9 bases left in between. Germline V gene lookup returns CDR1 SQVTM and CDR2 ANQGSEA. The length of the CDR3 is 14 residues. This CDR3 reads CSVEDPGPNTEAFF. CDR3 in DNA: TGCAGCGTTGAAGATCCAGGTCCGAACACTGAAGCTTTCTTT.